The next 27 T cell receptor beta chains were all read from a single sample in a study of regulatory T cells in long-lasting Graves disease. Documented time point: newly diagnosed GD, antithyroid drugs for less than 3 months. There was RNA extracted from PBMCs, and the TCR library was made from it. Arm-PCR of CDR3 regions and iRepertoire HTBI primers were the basis on which TCR beta libraries were built. TCRdb reanalysed the multiplex PCR reads using MiXCR and keeps one entry per CDR3 protein. The profile covers more than 300,000 distinct CDR3 sequences, with around a sixth appearing a single time and about 24% taken by the ten largest. The specimen comprised peripheral blood mononuclear cells (PBMCs), sampled at new diagnosis, from a patient treated with antithyroid drugs. The receptors were sampled from a female donor with Graves disease.

This clonotype came up a few times. The chain is built from TRBV19 and TRBJ2-3; D is possibly TRBD2 (6 bases). The V end lost 3 bases, the J end lost 6 bases, and 16 bases lay between the germline ends. CDR3 size: 15 residues. Germline lookup yields CDR1 LNHDA and CDR2 SQIVND (reference sequence). The CDR3 DNA reads TGTGCCAGTAGTATTTTGGCGGGTGGAGGGGATACGCAGTATTTT. Its protein product is CASSILAGGGDTQYF.

Points on this clonotype: The junction and the germline gene differ at one end; a read error may be behind it. The rearrangement uses TRBV5-1 and TRBJ1-5, with D perhaps TRBD1 (6 bases). The CDR3 is 15 amino acids. Looked up from germline, CDR1 is SGHRS and CDR2 is YFSETQ. This chain's CDR3 is CASRLGAQSNQPQHF. DNA of the CDR3: TGCGCCAGCAGATTGGGGGCGCAGAGCAATCAGCCCCAGCATTTT.

This clonotype was detected many times. This chain uses TRBV20-1 with TRBJ1-1; 7 nucleotides line up with TRBD1. The length of the CDR3 is 18 residues. Germline V gene lookup returns CDR1 DFQATT and CDR2 SNEGSKA (reference sequence). J gave up 2 bases and V 2 bases, and 17 bases lay outside the gene matches. The CDR3 sequence: CSARSSSGGTVTNTEAFF. DNA of the CDR3: TGCAGTGCTAGAAGTAGTTCTGGAGGGACAGTGACTAACACTGAAGCTTTCTTT.

This clonotype appeared many times. The V call is TRBV3-1, the J call TRBJ2-2, with D hard to call. V was shortened by 0 bases and J by 4 bases, with 12 bases between the two germline ends. CDR3 length: 16 amino acids. The germline V gene has CDR1 LGHDT and CDR2 YNNKEL (reference sequence). For the CDR3, the DNA is TGTGCCAGCAGCCAAGATTGGTGGGGTGGCACCGGGGAGCTGTTTTTT. Translating it yields CASSQDWWGGTGELFF.

This clonotype was counted at least ten times. The chain couples TRBV20-1 to TRBJ2-1; D is uncertain. Trimming took off 2 bases at V and 5 bases at J, with 4 bases between the two ends. The germline V gene encodes CDR1 DFQATT and CDR2 SNEGSKA (reference sequence). The CDR3 spans 11 residues. CDR3 sequence (DNA): TGCAGTGCTAGATTCCACAATGAGCAGTTCTTC. Translation gives CSARFHNEQFF.

This clonotype was detected many times. V and J are TRBV11-2 and TRBJ1-1; unclear D gene. The ends were cut back, 6 bases at V and 8 bases at J, with 13 bases in the middle. Germline V gene lookup returns CDR1 SGHAT and CDR2 FQNNGV. This CDR3 spans 12 amino acids. DNA of the CDR3: TGTGCCAGCAGTCACTTAGGCCCCGAAGCTTTCTTT. It encodes CASSHLGPEAFF. The full variable domain, its missing parts supplied by reference TRBV11-2 and TRBJ1-1, is EAGVAQSPRYKIIEKRQSVAFWCNPISGHATLYWYQQILGQGPKLLIQFQNNGVVDDSQLPKDRFSAERLKGVDSTLKIQPAKLEDSAVYLCASSHLGPEAFFGQGTRLTVV.

This clonotype was seen ten or more times. This sequence joins TRBV27 and TRBJ1-1; 7 nucleotides line up with TRBD1. J gave up 3 bases and V 5 bases, and 6 bases lay outside the gene matches. CDR1 is MNHEY, CDR2 SMNVEV, per germline (reference sequence). The CDR3 consists of 14 residues. In DNA form, the CDR3 reads TGTGCCAGCAGTACGCGACAGGGCTACACTGAAGCTTTCTTT. This translates into CASSTRQGYTEAFF.

This clonotype was seen at least ten times. The chain carries TRBV12-3 or TRBV12-4 and TRBJ1-1; D uncertain. The CDR3 loop spans 11 amino acids. Trimming cost V 9 bases and J 4 bases, with 9 bases left between them. The CDR3 is CASASTTEAFF. In DNA, the CDR3 is TGTGCCAGTGCCTCGACCACTGAAGCTTTCTTT.

In this sample, this clonotype turned up many times. V gene TRBV7-3 combines with J gene TRBJ2-1; 8 bases are a match to TRBD1. V was pared by 5 bases and J by 8 bases, with 2 bases of the junction left unmatched. The germline V gene encodes CDR1 SGHTA and CDR2 FQGTGA. The CDR3 is 12 residues long. CDR3 sequence reads: CASSATGDEQFF. The CDR3, as DNA: TGTGCCAGCAGCGCGACAGGGGATGAGCAGTTCTTC.

The table lists this clonotype with many counts. The V and J genes are TRBV19 and TRBJ1-2; weak D call: TRBD1 (5 bases). V gave up 3 bases and J gave up 4 bases, with 18 bases separating them. The CDR3 consists of 16 residues. Germline V gene sequence: CDR1 LNHDA, CDR2 SQIVND (reference sequence). DNA for the CDR3: TGTGCCAGTAGTATCGATGGGCGGGGGAGTCTCTATGGCTACACCTTC. It translates to CASSIDGRGSLYGYTF.

The table lists this clonotype with many counts. The chain links TRBV7-9 to TRBJ1-1; no definite D call. V lost 5 bases to trimming and J lost 6 bases, with 7 bases between them. Germline V CDR1 and CDR2: SEHNR, FQNEAQ (reference sequence). The CDR3 consists of 11 residues. The CDR3 here is CASSVSSEAFF. CDR3 bases: TGTGCCAGCAGCGTCAGCTCTGAAGCTTTCTTT.

The J gene is TRBJ2-2, the V gene TRBV15; D is perhaps TRBD2 (5 bases). V was trimmed by 0 bases and J by 3 bases, leaving 14 bases between them. The CDR3 is 17 residues long. Germline assignment: CDR1 LNHNV and CDR2 YYDKDF (reference sequence). The CDR3 is CATSRDVRESYTGELFF. The CDR3 DNA sequence: TGTGCCACCAGCAGAGATGTCCGGGAATCGTACACCGGGGAGCTGTTTTTT.

This clonotype came up a few times. This chain joins TRBV18 and TRBJ2-3, with TRBD2 matching over 7 bases. This CDR3 is 15 amino acids long. J was trimmed by 0 bases and V by 5 bases; bases with no gene match: 5. Looked up from germline, CDR1 is KGHSH and CDR2 is LQKENI. CDR3 DNA sequence: TGTGCCAGCTCAAAACTAGCGAGAAGCACAGATACGCAGTATTTT. Residues: CASSKLARSTDTQYF.

The table lists this clonotype with a few counts. The chain recombines TRBV6-1 with TRBJ1-2, with TRBD1 matching over 8 bases. V gave up 6 bases and J gave up 8 bases; unmatched junction bases: 11. The CDR3 length is 14 residues. Germline V gene data show CDR1 as MNHNS and CDR2 as SASEGT. The chain's CDR3 is CASRRTGMDSGYTF. The CDR3 nucleotides are TGTGCCAGCAGACGGACAGGGATGGATTCCGGCTACACCTTC.

This clonotype has just one count. The chain uses TRBV7-9 and TRBJ2-5, with 16 bases aligning to TRBD2. This CDR3 has 18 residues. The V segment lost 5 bases and the J segment 10 bases; nucleotides outside the gene matches: 16. Germline CDR1 SEHNR, CDR2 FQNEAQ (reference sequence). The CDR3 reads CASSKKAPGTSGRANQYF. For the CDR3, the DNA is TGTGCCAGCAGCAAAAAGGCCCCCGGGACTAGCGGGAGGGCTAACCAGTACTTC. Supplemented by reference TRBV7-9 and TRBJ2-5, the full variable domain reads DTGVSQNPRHKITKRGQNVTFRCDPISEHNRLYWYRQTLGQGPEFLTYFQNEAQLEKSRLLSDRFSAERPKGSFSTLEIQRTEQGDSAMYLCASSKKAPGTSGRANQYFGPGTRLLVL.

This clonotype was counted at least ten times. For the CDR3, the DNA is TGTGCCAGCAGCATACACCAGGGGGCGGGTGAGCTGTTTTTT. Translating gives CASSIHQGAGELFF. The J gene is TRBJ2-2, the V gene TRBV7-3; 8 positions match TRBD1. J gave up 11 bases and V 5 bases, and 10 bases lay outside the gene matches. The CDR3 is 14 amino acids. Germline CDR1 and CDR2: SGHTA and FQGTGA.

J is TRBJ1-4 and V is TRBV19; D is possibly TRBD1 (5 bases). The CDR3 contains 15 residues. The V end lost 6 bases, the J end lost 5 bases, and 16 bases lay between the germline ends. Germline CDR1 is LNHDA and CDR2 is SQIVND (reference sequence). As DNA, the CDR3 is TGTGCCAGTAGACCTACGTGGGGGGGAAATGAAAAACTGTTTTTT. It translates to CASRPTWGGNEKLFF.

This clonotype was picked up many times. V and J are TRBV3-1 and TRBJ1-1; no reliable D call. Trimming took 0 bases from V and 1 from J, leaving 6 bases between them. This CDR3 comprises 14 residues. The germline CDR1 and CDR2 sequences are LGHDT and YNNKEL (reference sequence). Here the CDR3 DNA reads TGTGCCAGCAGCCAAGATGCTCGGAACACTGAAGCTTTCTTT. It encodes CASSQDARNTEAFF.

This clonotype was seen only a few times. The chain recombines TRBV18 with TRBJ2-3, with 9 nucleotides matching TRBD1. The CDR3 covers 14 residues. Per the germline V gene, CDR1 is KGHSH and CDR2 is LQKENI. J was trimmed by 6 bases and V by 3 bases; bases with no gene match: 4. The CDR3 coding sequence is TGTGCCAGCTCACCGGACAGGGGCAGCGATACGCAGTATTTT. Encoded protein: CASSPDRGSDTQYF. The whole variable domain, remainder taken from reference TRBV18 and TRBJ2-3, is NAGVMQNPRHLVRRRGQEARLRCSPMKGHSHVYWYRQLPEEGLKFMVYLQKENIIDESGMPKERFSAEFPKEGPSILRIQQVVRGDSAAYFCASSPDRGSDTQYFGPGTRLTVL.

J is TRBJ1-5 and V is TRBV12-3 or TRBV12-4; 9 bases are a match to TRBD1. The CDR3 extends over 13 amino acids. Losses at the gene ends were 5 bases for V and 6 bases for J; bases not matched to a gene: 2. CDR3 loop: CASSLTGGQPQHF. CDR3 sequence (DNA): TGTGCCAGCAGTCTGACAGGGGGTCAGCCCCAGCATTTT.

The V call is TRBV6-9, the J call TRBJ1-3; D is uncertain. CDR3 size: 15 residues. Trimming took off 4 bases at V and 0 bases at J, with 10 bases between the two ends. CDR1 is MNHGY and CDR2 is SVAAGI in the germline V gene. CDR3 in DNA: TGTGCCAGCAGTTTCCAGCCGGGCTCTGGAAACACCATATATTTT. Protein: CASSFQPGSGNTIYF.

For this clonotype: An end of the junction differs from the germline gene, which may be a read error. V and J are TRBV20-1 and TRBJ2-3, with TRBD2 identical over 10 bases. This CDR3 region has 14 residues. Germline lookup yields CDR1 DFQATT and CDR2 SNEGSKA (reference sequence). CDR3 DNA sequence: TGTGGACGGGTAGCGGGAGGACTCACAGATACGCAGTATTTT. It encodes CGRVAGGLTDTQYF.

This clonotype has at least ten counts. The chain carries TRBV7-6 and TRBJ2-4; 10 bases line up with TRBD1. From germline, CDR1 is SGHVS and CDR2 FNYEAQ. The CDR3 consists of 15 residues. Germline trimming cut 3 bases from V and 4 bases from J; bases unmatched to any gene: 3. CDR3 DNA: TGTGCCAGCAGCTTTCCGGGACAGGGGAAAAACATTCAGTACTTC. Its protein is CASSFPGQGKNIQYF.

This clonotype was detected only a few times. V usage is TRBV20-1 and J usage is TRBJ1-4, with unresolved D. The ends were cut back, 1 base at V and 5 bases at J, with 11 bases in the middle. The CDR3 is made up of 14 amino acids. Germline CDR1 DFQATT, CDR2 SNEGSKA (reference sequence). CDR3 in amino acids: CSARVLDGNEKLFF. CDR3 in DNA: TGCAGTGCTAGAGTCCTGGACGGAAATGAAAAACTGTTTTTT.

This clonotype was recorded a few times. The V gene is TRBV10-2, the J gene TRBJ1-2, with TRBD1 matching over 8 bases. CDR3 length: 14 amino acids. The V and J ends lost 2 bases and 4 bases, in that order; junction bases with no gene match: 3. Germline V gene data show CDR1 as WSHSY and CDR2 as SAAADI. Written as DNA, the CDR3 is TGCGCCAGCAGTGAGACCACAGGGGGCTATGGCTACACCTTC. Translated, it gives CASSETTGGYGYTF.

This chain connects TRBV7-9 to TRBJ1-1; D not resolved. Trimming shortened V by 2 bases and J by 5 bases, and 12 bases separated the two germline ends. CDR1 SEHNR and CDR2 FQNEAQ come from the germline V gene (reference sequence). The CDR3 spans 14 residues. Here the CDR3 DNA reads TGTGCCAGCAGCTTACGGGAAAGGGCGACTGAAGCTTTCTTT. It yields the protein CASSLRERATEAFF.

This clonotype was seen repeatedly, ten times or more. The CDR3 spells CASRPRFLLAGAYEQYF. CDR3 bases: TGTGCCAGCAGACCTCGCTTCTTACTAGCGGGGGCTTACGAGCAGTACTTC. This sequence joins TRBV6-1 and TRBJ2-7; 11 bases fit TRBD2. The CDR3 totals 17 residues. Germline V CDR1 and CDR2: MNHNS, SASEGT. V lost 6 bases to trimming and J lost 4 bases; unmatched junction nucleotides: 14.